These T cell receptor beta chains were read from a single sample in a study of neurological immune-mediated disorders. Using its own MiXCR run on the 5' RACE reads, TCRdb lists one record per CDR3 protein. The sample holds under 80,000 distinct CDR3 sequences, around 5.2% seen once. Source material: PBMCs. The receptors derive from a woman aged 45-60 years with multiple sclerosis. Each CDR3 is given with its conserved first and last residue. D genes are given only for firm matches. Clone size is stated in some rows and not others, as once, few, many or a class when expanded.

clone size,J gene,V gene,D gene,CDR3 protein,CDR3 DNA
many,TRBJ1-6,TRBV6-1,.,CASSPSGRGISPLHF,TGTGCCAGCAGTCCCTCGGGAAGGGGGATTTCACCCCTCCACTTT
few,TRBJ1-6,TRBV28,.,CASQGSWNSPLNF,TGTGCCAGTCAGGGCTCTTGGAATTCACCCCTCAACTTT
many,TRBJ2-2,TRBV9,TRBD1,CASSPRGQANTGELFF,TGTGCCAGCAGCCCCAGGGGACAGGCGAACACCGGGGAGCTGTTTTTT
.,TRBJ2-3,TRBV5-1,TRBD2,CASSLASGADTQYF,TGCGCCAGCAGCTTGGCTAGCGGTGCAGATACGCAGTATTTT
.,TRBJ1-5,TRBV7-8,.,CASSLAENQPQNF,TGTGCCAGCAGCTTAGCCGAAAATCAGCCCCAGAATTTT
many,TRBJ1-5,TRBV20-1,.,CSASGQDGYQPQHF,TGCAGTGCTAGCGGGCAGGACGGGTATCAGCCCCAGCATTTT
many,TRBJ2-1,TRBV5-1,.,CASSLAPTGRYNEQFF,TGCGCCAGCAGCTTGGCCCCTACAGGGCGATACAATGAGCAGTTCTTC
many,TRBJ1-6,TRBV7-9,.,CASGTGASPLHF,TGTGCCAGCGGGACGGGTGCTTCACCCCTCCACTTT
many,TRBJ2-3,TRBV27,TRBD1,CASSLSGTVDTQYF,TGTGCCAGCAGTTTATCCGGGACAGTAGATACGCAGTATTTT
many,TRBJ2-3,TRBV7-2,TRBD2,CATSPAGGPTDTQYF,TGTGCGACATCCCCAGCGGGGGGCCCCACAGATACGCAGTATTTT
many,TRBJ1-1,TRBV7-2,.,CASSLVGIGGLNTEAFF,TGTGCCAGCAGCTTAGTAGGTATCGGGGGGCTGAACACTGAAGCTTTCTTT
many,TRBJ2-1,TRBV24-1,.,CATSQGSLQQFF,TGTGCCACCAGTCAGGGCAGCCTACAGCAGTTCTTC
many,TRBJ2-3,TRBV5-1,.,CASSLVVTGTDTQYF,TGCGCCAGCAGCTTGGTTGTGACTGGCACAGATACGCAGTATTTT
many,TRBJ1-2,TRBV7-6,.,CASSPSGFSGGYTF,TGTGCCAGCAGCCCTTCCGGGTTCAGCGGTGGCTACACCTTC
many,TRBJ2-2,TRBV7-2,TRBD1,CATTGLNTGELFF,TGTGCCACGACAGGGCTAAACACCGGGGAGCTGTTTTTT
many,TRBJ1-2,TRBV20-1,TRBD1,CSARNRGEGYTF,TGCAGTGCTAGGAACAGGGGTGAGGGCTACACCTTC
many,TRBJ1-4,TRBV5-5,.,CASSLYGTRDEKLFF,TGTGCCAGCAGCTTATACGGGACGAGGGATGAAAAACTGTTTTTT
many,TRBJ1-2,TRBV28,.,CASSLSEVNYGYTF,TGTGCCAGCAGTTTATCGGAGGTTAACTATGGCTACACCTTC
many,TRBJ2-5,TRBV7-8,TRBD1,CASSLGDRGLETQYF,TGTGCCAGCAGCTTAGGGGACAGGGGGCTTGAGACCCAGTACTTC
many,TRBJ2-1,TRBV20-1,.,CSASRQYNEQFF,TGCAGTGCTAGCAGGCAGTACAATGAGCAGTTCTTC
many,TRBJ1-1,TRBV5-1,.,CASSMETGAEAFF,TGCGCCAGCAGTATGGAAACCGGTGCTGAAGCTTTCTTT
few,TRBJ1-4,TRBV7-2,TRBD1,CASSRGDRGVEKLFF,TGTGCCAGCAGCCGAGGGGACAGGGGGGTTGAAAAACTGTTTTTT
many,TRBJ1-5,TRBV4-1,TRBD1,CASSQGGTGQAQHF,TGCGCCAGCAGCCAAGGAGGGACGGGACAGGCCCAGCATTTT
many,TRBJ2-5,TRBV5-6,.,CASSLGPGETQYF,TGTGCCAGCAGCTTGGGTCCCGGAGAGACCCAGTACTTC
many,TRBJ1-6,TRBV11-2,.,CASGNQGYNSPLHF,TGTGCCAGCGGTAACCAGGGTTATAATTCACCCCTCCACTTT
many,TRBJ2-7,TRBV2,.,CASSEIGTSSYEQYF,TGTGCCAGCAGTGAAATAGGGACGAGCTCCTACGAGCAGTACTTC
many,TRBJ1-1,TRBV15,.,CATSRDRGVNTEAFF,TGTGCCACCAGCAGAGATCGGGGGGTGAACACTGAAGCTTTCTTT
many,TRBJ2-7,TRBV3-1,.,CASSLVLGYIDEQYF,TGTGCCAGCAGCCTTGTTCTGGGGTATATCGACGAGCAGTACTTC
many,TRBJ1-1,TRBV5-1,.,CASSFGWGGTEAFF,TGCGCCAGCAGCTTTGGCTGGGGGGGGACTGAAGCTTTCTTT
many,TRBJ2-3,TRBV13,.,CASSLFRGLDTQYF,TGTGCCAGCAGCTTATTCCGGGGGCTAGATACGCAGTATTTT
few,TRBJ1-1,TRBV7-9,.,CASSLSGTKTEAFF,TGTGCCAGCAGCCTCTCCGGGACCAAAACTGAAGCTTTCTTT
many,TRBJ2-5,TRBV5-4,.,CASSLVPGQETQYF,TGTGCCAGCAGCTTGGTCCCCGGCCAAGAGACCCAGTACTTC
many,TRBJ1-1,TRBV7-2,.,CASSPMGQNTEAFF,TGTGCCAGCAGCCCAATGGGACAGAACACTGAAGCTTTCTTT
many,TRBJ2-2,TRBV5-1,.,CASSLDPGRGELFF,TGCGCCAGCAGCTTGGACCCAGGCCGCGGGGAGCTGTTTTTT
many,TRBJ2-7,TRBV21-1,.,CASSNSVGGESYEQYF,TGTGCCAGCAGTAATAGTGTCGGGGGGGAATCCTACGAGCAGTACTTC
many,TRBJ2-7,TRBV10-3,.,CATSTGLTYEQYF,TGTGCCACCTCTACAGGGCTCACCTACGAGCAGTACTTC
many,TRBJ1-3,TRBV4-2,.,CASSQARKQGGNTIYF,TGTGCCAGCAGCCAAGCTCGTAAACAGGGAGGAAACACCATATATTTT
many,TRBJ1-2,TRBV3-1,.,CASSLTEDGYTF,TGTGCCAGCAGTCTGACAGAGGACGGCTACACCTTC
many,TRBJ1-1,TRBV5-1,.,CASSKRRSGDTEAFF,TGCGCCAGCAGCAAGAGGAGGTCGGGTGACACTGAAGCTTTCTTT
medium-sized,TRBJ2-2,TRBV28,.,CASSRGELFF,TGTGCCAGCAGTAGGGGGGAGCTGTTTTTT
many,TRBJ2-7,TRBV29-1,.,CSVARGSYEQYF,TGCAGCGTTGCTCGGGGATCCTACGAGCAGTACTTC
many,TRBJ2-2,TRBV14,.,CASSQVYVGELFF,TGTGCCAGCAGCCAAGTTTATGTCGGGGAGCTGTTTTTT
many,TRBJ2-1,TRBV7-2,TRBD2,CASSSAGTSVREQFF,TGTGCCAGCAGCTCCGCCGGGACTAGCGTGAGAGAGCAGTTCTTC
.,TRBJ2-2,TRBV12-3/TRBV12-4,TRBD1,CASSTTTGGRITGELFF,TGTGCCAGCAGTACCACGACAGGGGGCAGGATCACCGGGGAGCTGTTTTTT
many,TRBJ2-3,TRBV3-1,.,CASSRGLDTTQYF,TGTGCCAGCAGCCGAGGACTGGATACTACGCAGTATTTT
many,TRBJ1-5,TRBV7-2,TRBD1,CASSSTGVRNQPQNF,TGTGCCAGCAGCTCCACAGGGGTTCGCAATCAGCCCCAGAATTTT
many,TRBJ1-1,TRBV28,.,CASSPIWENTEAFF,TGTGCCAGCAGTCCGATCTGGGAGAACACTGAAGCTTTCTTT
.,TRBJ2-5,TRBV11-2,TRBD2,CASSLMGLEETQYF,TGTGCCAGCAGCCTAATGGGACTAGAAGAGACCCAGTACTTC
few,TRBJ2-3,TRBV5-1,TRBD2,CASSLPGLAGQRADTQYF,TGCGCCAGCAGCTTGCCGGGACTAGCGGGCCAACGGGCAGATACGCAGTATTTT
many,TRBJ1-4,TRBV7-9,TRBD1,CASSRETGDPKLFF,TGTGCCAGCAGCCGAGAGACAGGGGATCCCAAACTGTTTTTT
many,TRBJ1-2,TRBV15,.,CATSRRNGGQGYTF,TGTGCCACCAGCAGAAGGAACGGGGGCCAGGGCTACACCTTC
many,TRBJ1-2,TRBV5-1,.,CASSLANLDGYTF,TGCGCCAGCAGCTTGGCCAATCTTGATGGCTACACCTTC
many,TRBJ2-7,TRBV12-3/TRBV12-4,.,CASSFGSSYEQYF,TGTGCCAGCAGTTTCGGCAGCTCCTACGAGCAGTACTTC
many,TRBJ1-5,TRBV20-1,TRBD1,CSARGWDRGNSNQPQHF,TGCAGTGCTAGAGGTTGGGACAGGGGAAATAGCAATCAGCCCCAGCATTTT